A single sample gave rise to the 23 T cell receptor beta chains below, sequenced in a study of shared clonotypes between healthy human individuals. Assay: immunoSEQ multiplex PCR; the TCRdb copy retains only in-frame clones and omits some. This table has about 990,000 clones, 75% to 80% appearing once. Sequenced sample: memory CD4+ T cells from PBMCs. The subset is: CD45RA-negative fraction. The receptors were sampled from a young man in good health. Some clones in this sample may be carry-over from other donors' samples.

The DNA for the CDR3 is TGCGCCAGCAGCTTGCGGACGGACTCTAACTATGGCTACACCTTC. Translation: CASSLRTDSNYGYTF. V usage is TRBV5-1 and J usage is TRBJ1-2; unclear D gene. The CDR3 has 15 amino acids. V lost 1 base and J lost 0, with 10 bases in between. Per the germline V gene, CDR1 is SGHRS and CDR2 is YFSETQ.

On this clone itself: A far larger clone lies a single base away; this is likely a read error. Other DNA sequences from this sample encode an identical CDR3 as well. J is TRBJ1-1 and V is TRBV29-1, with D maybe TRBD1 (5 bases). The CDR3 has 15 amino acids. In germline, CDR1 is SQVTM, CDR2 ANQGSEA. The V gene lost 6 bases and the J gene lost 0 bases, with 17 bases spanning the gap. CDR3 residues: CSVGAGWGMNTEAFF. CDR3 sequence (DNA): TGCAGCGTCGGGGCTGGATGGGGGATGAACACTGAAGCTTTCTTT.

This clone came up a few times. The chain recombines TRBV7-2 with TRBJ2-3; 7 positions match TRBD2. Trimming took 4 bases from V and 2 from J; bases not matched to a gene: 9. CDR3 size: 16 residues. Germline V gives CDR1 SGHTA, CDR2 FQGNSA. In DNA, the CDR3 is TGTGCCAGCAGCTCTGGGACTACCTCTTCCACAGATACGCAGTATTTT. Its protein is CASSSGTTSSTDTQYF.

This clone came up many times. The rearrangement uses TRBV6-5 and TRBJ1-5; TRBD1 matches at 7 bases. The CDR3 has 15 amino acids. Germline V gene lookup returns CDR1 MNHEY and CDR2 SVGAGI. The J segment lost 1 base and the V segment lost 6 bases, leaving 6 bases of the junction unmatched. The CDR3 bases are TGTGCCAGCAGAGGGGGCAGGCTCAGCAATCAGCCCCAGCATTTT. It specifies CASRGGRLSNQPQHF.

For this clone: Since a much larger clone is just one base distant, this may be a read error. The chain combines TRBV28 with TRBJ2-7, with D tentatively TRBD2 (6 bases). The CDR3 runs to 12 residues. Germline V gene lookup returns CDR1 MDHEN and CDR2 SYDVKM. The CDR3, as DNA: TGTGCCGGCAGTCGGCGGGGATACGAGCAGTACTTC. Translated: CAGSRRGYEQYF.

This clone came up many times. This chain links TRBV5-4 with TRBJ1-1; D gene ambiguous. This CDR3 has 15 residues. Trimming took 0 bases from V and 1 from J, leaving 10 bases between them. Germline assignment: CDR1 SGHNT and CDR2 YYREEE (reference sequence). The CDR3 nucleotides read TGTGCCAGCAGCTTGGAGTCAGGACCGAACACTGAAGCTTTCTTT. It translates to CASSLESGPNTEAFF.

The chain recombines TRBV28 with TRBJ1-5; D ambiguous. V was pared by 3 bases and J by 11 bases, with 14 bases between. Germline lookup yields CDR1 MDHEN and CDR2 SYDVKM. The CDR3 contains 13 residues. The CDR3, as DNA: TGTGCCAGCAGTTTGGGTCCGCGGAGGGCCCAGCATTTT. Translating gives CASSLGPRRAQHF.

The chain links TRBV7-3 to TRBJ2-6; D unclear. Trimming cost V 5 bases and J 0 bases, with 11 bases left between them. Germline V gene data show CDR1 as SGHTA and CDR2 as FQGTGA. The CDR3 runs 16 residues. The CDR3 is CASSPGSRSGANVLTF. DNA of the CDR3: TGTGCCAGCAGCCCCGGTTCACGCTCTGGGGCCAACGTCCTGACTTTC.

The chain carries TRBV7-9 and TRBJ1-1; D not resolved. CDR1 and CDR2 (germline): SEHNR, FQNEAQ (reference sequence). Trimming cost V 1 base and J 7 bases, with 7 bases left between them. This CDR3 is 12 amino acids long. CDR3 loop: CASSLVSLEAFF. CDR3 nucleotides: TGTGCCAGCAGCTTAGTATCACTTGAAGCTTTCTTT.

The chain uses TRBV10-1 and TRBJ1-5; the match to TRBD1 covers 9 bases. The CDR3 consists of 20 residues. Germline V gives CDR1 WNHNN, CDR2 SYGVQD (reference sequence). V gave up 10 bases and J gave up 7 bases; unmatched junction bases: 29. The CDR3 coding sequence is TGCGCCATGACGTGCGCGGGACAGGGTTTTCTTTCGGTTCGGGCGCAGCCCCAGCATTTT. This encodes CAMTCAGQGFLSVRAQPQHF.

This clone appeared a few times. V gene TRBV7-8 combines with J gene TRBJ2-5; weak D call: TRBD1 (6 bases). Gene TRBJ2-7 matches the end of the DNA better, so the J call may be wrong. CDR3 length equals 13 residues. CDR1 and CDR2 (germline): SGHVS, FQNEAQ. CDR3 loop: CASSVDSSYEQYF. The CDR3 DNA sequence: TGTGCCAGCAGCGTGGACAGTTCCTACGAGCAGTACTTC.

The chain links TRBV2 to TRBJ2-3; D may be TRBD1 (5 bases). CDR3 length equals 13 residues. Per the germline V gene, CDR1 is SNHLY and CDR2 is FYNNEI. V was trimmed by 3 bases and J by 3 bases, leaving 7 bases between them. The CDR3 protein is CASSEDNTDTQYF. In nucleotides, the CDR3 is TGTGCCAGCAGTGAGGACAATACAGATACGCAGTATTTT.

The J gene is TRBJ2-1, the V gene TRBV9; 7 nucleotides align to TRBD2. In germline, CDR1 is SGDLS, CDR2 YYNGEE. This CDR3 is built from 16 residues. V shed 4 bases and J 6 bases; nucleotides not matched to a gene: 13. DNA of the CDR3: TGTGCCAGCAGCCCCCCCAGCGGGAATTATGGCAATGAGCAGTTCTTC. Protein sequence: CASSPPSGNYGNEQFF.

The CDR3 loop is CASSPREVRGQPQHF. CDR3 nucleotide sequence: TGTGCCAGCTCACCACGTGAGGTCAGGGGTCAGCCCCAGCATTTT. This rearrangement joins TRBV18 to TRBJ1-5; D might be TRBD1 (6 bases). Per the germline V gene, CDR1 is KGHSH and CDR2 is LQKENI. The CDR3 covers 15 residues. Deletions cut 1 base from V and 6 bases from J, with 13 bases between.

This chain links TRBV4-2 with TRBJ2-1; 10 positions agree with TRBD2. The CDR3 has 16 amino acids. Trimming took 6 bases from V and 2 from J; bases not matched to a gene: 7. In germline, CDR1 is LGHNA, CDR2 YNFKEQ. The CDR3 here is CASRPSTSGTYNEQFF. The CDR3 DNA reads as TGTGCCAGCAGGCCGTCCACTAGCGGGACCTACAATGAGCAGTTCTTC.

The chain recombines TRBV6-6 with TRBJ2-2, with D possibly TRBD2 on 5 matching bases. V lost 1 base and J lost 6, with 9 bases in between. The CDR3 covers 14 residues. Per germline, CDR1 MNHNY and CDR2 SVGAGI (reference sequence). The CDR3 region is CASSYLTEAGELFF. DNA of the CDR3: TGTGCCAGCAGTTACTTAACGGAGGCCGGGGAGCTGTTTTTT.

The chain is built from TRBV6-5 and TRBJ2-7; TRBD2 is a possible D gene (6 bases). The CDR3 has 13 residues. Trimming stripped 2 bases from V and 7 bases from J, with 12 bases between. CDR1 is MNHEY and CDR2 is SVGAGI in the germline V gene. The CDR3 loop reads CASSYGQEGEQYF. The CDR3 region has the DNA TGTGCCAGCAGTTACGGGCAGGAGGGGGAGCAGTACTTC.

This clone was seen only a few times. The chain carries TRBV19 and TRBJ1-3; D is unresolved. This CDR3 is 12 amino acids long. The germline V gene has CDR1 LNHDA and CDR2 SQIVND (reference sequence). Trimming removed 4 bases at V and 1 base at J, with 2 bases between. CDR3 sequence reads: CASSKSGNTIYF. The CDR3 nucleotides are TGTGCCAGTAGTAAATCTGGAAACACCATATATTTT.

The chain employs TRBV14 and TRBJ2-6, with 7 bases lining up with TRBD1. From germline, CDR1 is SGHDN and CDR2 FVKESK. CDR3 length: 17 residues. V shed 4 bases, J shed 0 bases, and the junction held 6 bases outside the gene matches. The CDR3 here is CASSPSRDSSGANVLTF. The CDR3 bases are TGTGCCAGCAGCCCTTCTAGGGACAGCTCTGGGGCCAACGTCCTGACTTTC.

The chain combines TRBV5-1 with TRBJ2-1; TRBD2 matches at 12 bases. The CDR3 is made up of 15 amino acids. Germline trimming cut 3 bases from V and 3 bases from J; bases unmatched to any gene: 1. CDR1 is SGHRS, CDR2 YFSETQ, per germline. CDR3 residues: CASSWTSGVYNEQFF. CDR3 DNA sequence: TGCGCCAGCAGCTGGACTAGCGGGGTCTACAATGAGCAGTTCTTC. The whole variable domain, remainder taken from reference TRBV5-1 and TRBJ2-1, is KAGVTQTPRYLIKTRGQQVTLSCSPISGHRSVSWYQQTPGQGLQFLFEYFSETQRNKGNFPGRFSGRQFSNSRSEMNVSTLELGDSALYLCASSWTSGVYNEQFFGPGTRLTVL.

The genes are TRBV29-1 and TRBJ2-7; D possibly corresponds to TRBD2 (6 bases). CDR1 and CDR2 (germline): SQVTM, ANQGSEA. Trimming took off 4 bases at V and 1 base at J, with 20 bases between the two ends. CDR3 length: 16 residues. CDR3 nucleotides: TGCAGCGTTGTATTGTTTGGGCACGGGGGTTCCTACGAGCAGTACTTC. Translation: CSVVLFGHGGSYEQYF.

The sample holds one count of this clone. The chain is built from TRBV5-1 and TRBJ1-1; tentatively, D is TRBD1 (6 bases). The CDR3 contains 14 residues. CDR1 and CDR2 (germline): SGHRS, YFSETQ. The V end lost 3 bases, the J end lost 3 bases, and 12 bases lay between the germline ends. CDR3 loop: CASSWGGGDTEAFF. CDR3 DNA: TGCGCCAGCAGCTGGGGGGGCGGAGACACTGAAGCTTTCTTT.

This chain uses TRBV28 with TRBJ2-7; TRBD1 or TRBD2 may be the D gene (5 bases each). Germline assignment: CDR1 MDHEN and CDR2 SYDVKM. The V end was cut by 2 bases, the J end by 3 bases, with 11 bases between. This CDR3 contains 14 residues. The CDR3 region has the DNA TGTGCCAGCAGTTTAACGGGACCCCTCTACGAGCAGTACTTC. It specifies CASSLTGPLYEQYF.